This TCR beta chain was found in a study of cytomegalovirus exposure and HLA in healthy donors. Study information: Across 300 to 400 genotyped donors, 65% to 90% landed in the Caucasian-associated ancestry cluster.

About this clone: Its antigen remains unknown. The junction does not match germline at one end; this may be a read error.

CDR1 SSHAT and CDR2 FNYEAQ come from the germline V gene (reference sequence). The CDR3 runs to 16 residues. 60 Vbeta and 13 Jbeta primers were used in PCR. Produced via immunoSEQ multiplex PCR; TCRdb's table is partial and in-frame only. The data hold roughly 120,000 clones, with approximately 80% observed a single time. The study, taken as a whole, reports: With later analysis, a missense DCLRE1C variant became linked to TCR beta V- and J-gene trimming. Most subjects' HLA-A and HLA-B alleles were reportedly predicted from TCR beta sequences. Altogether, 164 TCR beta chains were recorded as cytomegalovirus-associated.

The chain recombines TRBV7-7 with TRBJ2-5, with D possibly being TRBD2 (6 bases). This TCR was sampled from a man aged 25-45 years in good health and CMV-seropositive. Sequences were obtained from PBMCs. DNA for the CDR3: TGTGCTAGCAGCTTAGCGCCGGGACTGGCGTTTGGGACCCAGTACTTC. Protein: CASSLAPGLAFGTQYF.